The 11 T cell receptor beta chains listed next were all sequenced from one sample in a study of blood T cell repertoires in COVID-19. Sequencing was performed with immunoSEQ multiplex PCR; in TCRdb, only in-frame clones are kept and a portion is missing. The data contain some 87,000 clones, 70% to 90% of them seen just once; the ten biggest clones take up roughly 4.2%. The sequenced sample consisted of peripheral blood. These TCRs come from a human donor with COVID-19, enrolled during active disease. The donor label of this sample is uncertain.

The chain links TRBV7-2 to TRBJ1-2, with 9 bases identical to TRBD1. Per germline, CDR1 SGHTA and CDR2 FQGNSA. V trimming: 5 bases; J trimming: 4 bases; junction bases outside the gene matches: 11. The CDR3 consists of 16 residues. The CDR3 DNA reads TGTGCCAGCAGCACACAGGGGGCGCCTGACTCCTATGGCTACACCTTC. This encodes CASSTQGAPDSYGYTF.

This clone was recorded only once. The rearrangement joins TRBV6-2 or TRBV6-3 to TRBJ2-1; D may be TRBD1 (6 bases). V shed 8 bases and J shed 0 bases, with 14 bases lying between them. The CDR3 covers 15 residues. Germline CDR1 reads MNHEY; CDR2 reads SVGEGT. In DNA form, the CDR3 reads TGTGCCAGCCGTTCAGCGGACAGCTCCTACAATGAGCAGTTCTTC. Protein: CASRSADSSYNEQFF.

The rearrangement uses TRBV19 and TRBJ2-3, with 8 bases matching TRBD1. V shed 5 bases and J 0 bases; nucleotides not matched to a gene: 7. The CDR3 runs 16 residues. From germline, CDR1 is LNHDA and CDR2 SQIVND (reference sequence). The CDR3 region has the DNA TGTGCCAGTAGTGGACAGGGTCTAGTCAGCACAGATACGCAGTATTTT. This gives the protein CASSGQGLVSTDTQYF. Together with reference TRBV19 and TRBJ2-3, the CDR3 gives the full variable domain: DGGITQSPKYLFRKEGQNVTLSCEQNLNHDAMYWYRQDPGQGLRLIYYSQIVNDFQKGDIAEGYSVSREKKESFPLTVTSAQKNPTAFYLCASSGQGLVSTDTQYFGPGTRLTVL.

V gene TRBV3-1 (or the pseudogene TRBV3-2) combines with J gene TRBJ2-2; maybe TRBD2 (7 bases). This CDR3 is 16 amino acids long. Germline V gene sequence: CDR1 LGHDT, CDR2 YNNKEL (reference sequence). Deletions cut 0 bases from V and 4 bases from J, with 12 bases between. CDR3 sequence: CASSQDGGALTGELFF. For the CDR3, the DNA is TGTGCCAGCAGCCAAGATGGGGGGGCGCTCACCGGGGAGCTGTTTTTT.

The J gene is TRBJ1-1, the V gene TRBV3-1 (or the pseudogene TRBV3-2), with 8 positions matching TRBD1. The V and J ends lost 0 bases and 5 bases, in that order; junction bases with no gene match: 5. The CDR3 sequence is 15 residues long. The germline gives CDR1 LGHDT, CDR2 YNNKEL (reference sequence). CDR3 sequence reads: CASSQDATGGTEAFF. The CDR3 region has the DNA TGTGCCAGCAGCCAAGATGCCACAGGGGGGACTGAAGCTTTCTTT.

The table lists this clone with many counts. The genes are TRBV5-5 and TRBJ2-7; TRBD1 matches at 11 bases. The CDR3 has 16 residues. From germline, CDR1 is SGHKS and CDR2 YYEKEE (reference sequence). V was clipped by 4 bases and J by 4 bases; unmatched bases: 10. Here the CDR3 reads CASSPNMDRGRYEQYF. The DNA for the CDR3 is TGTGCCAGCAGCCCCAACATGGACAGGGGGCGGTACGAGCAGTACTTC.

The chain uses TRBV5-5 and TRBJ2-5; maybe TRBD1 (6 bases). CDR1 and CDR2 (germline): SGHKS, YYEKEE (reference sequence). The germline V and J ends were trimmed by 4 bases and 2 bases, with 24 bases remaining between them. The CDR3 spans 18 residues. The CDR3 DNA reads as TGTGCCAGCAGCCGGAACGTGTACAGACGACAGGTTCAAGAGACCCAGTACTTC. Its translation is CASSRNVYRRQVQETQYF.

The CDR3 here is CASSETGTLHNEQFF. The CDR3 nucleotides are TGTGCCAGCAGTGAAACGGGTACCCTTCACAATGAGCAGTTCTTC. The V call is TRBV2, the J call TRBJ2-1; D remains unclear. The V and J ends lost 2 bases and 5 bases respectively, with 13 bases between them. There are 15 residues in the CDR3. Germline-derived CDR1 and CDR2 are SNHLY and FYNNEI.

V gene TRBV5-1 combines with J gene TRBJ2-7, with a possible D match to TRBD1 (5 bases). The CDR3 is 13 amino acids. Germline V CDR1 and CDR2: SGHRS, YFSETQ. V was pared by 0 bases and J by 4 bases, with 8 bases between. In DNA form, the CDR3 reads TGCGCCAGCAGCTTGGGGGCAGGGTACGAGCAGTACTTC. As protein: CASSLGAGYEQYF.

The rearrangement uses TRBV2 and TRBJ2-3, with D tentatively TRBD2 (5 bases). Trimming shortened V by 8 bases and J by 3 bases, and 18 bases separated the two germline ends. CDR1 is SNHLY and CDR2 is FYNNEI in the germline V gene. This CDR3 has 15 residues. CDR3 DNA: TGTGCCAGCGGAACCGGGCTAGCCGGGACAGATACGCAGTATTTT. Protein product: CASGTGLAGTDTQYF.

The V call is TRBV25-1, the J call TRBJ2-3; perhaps TRBD2 as D (6 bases). Trimming removed 0 bases from V and 4 bases from J, with 14 bases in between. The CDR3 loop spans 16 amino acids. CDR1 is MGHDK, CDR2 SYGVNS, per germline. CDR3 residues: CASSEYVSGVADTQYF. The CDR3 DNA reads TGTGCCAGCAGTGAATACGTATCGGGAGTGGCAGATACGCAGTATTTT.